These 15 T cell receptor beta chains share one sample of origin, sequenced in a study of T cells in localized non-small cell lung cancer. This table comes from immunoSEQ multiplex PCR, and its TCRdb copy is limited to in-frame clones, with some not included. The sample lists roughly 1,600 clones, more than 25% occurring once. This sample comprised normal lung tissue next to the tumor, obtained before any cancer treatment. All receptors derive from a male donor older than 55 with stage II lung adenocarcinoma.

This clone was counted between two and nine times. J is TRBJ2-7 and V is TRBV9; TRBD2 might be the D (5 bases). V lost 3 bases to trimming and J lost 6 bases, with 13 bases between them. CDR3 size: 13 residues. Per the germline V gene, CDR1 is SGDLS and CDR2 is YYNGEE. CDR3 residues: CASSGTGYSEQYF. The CDR3 region has the DNA TGTGCCAGCAGCGGGACTGGATATAGCGAGCAGTACTTC.

Only a few counts were recorded for this clone. This chain's CDR3 is CASSLARGLAGSKTQYF. The CDR3, as DNA: TGTGCCAGCAGCTTGGCCAGGGGACTAGCGGGATCAAAGACCCAGTACTTC. The chain combines TRBV7-7 with TRBJ2-5, with 13 bases lining up with TRBD2. With 3 bases clipped from V and 6 bases from J, the junction kept 10 bases outside the gene matches. The CDR3 extends over 17 amino acids. Per the germline V gene, CDR1 is SSHAT and CDR2 is FNYEAQ (reference sequence).

The CDR3 region has the DNA TGTGCCAGCAGCTGGGGACAGCAGAACACTGAAGCTTTCTTT. This encodes CASSWGQQNTEAFF. The V call is TRBV11-3, the J call TRBJ1-1; 7 positions match TRBD1. The junction had 3 bases not matched to a gene; V was cut back by 4 bases and J by 1 base. The CDR3 runs 14 residues. Germline CDR1 reads SGHNT; CDR2 reads YENEEA.

By sample fraction, this clone is medium-sized. The chain recombines TRBV11-3 with TRBJ2-7; weak D call: TRBD2 (6 bases). Deletions cut 3 bases from V and 3 bases from J, with 21 bases between. Per the germline V gene, CDR1 is SGHNT and CDR2 is YENEEA. The CDR3 totals 17 residues. CDR3 sequence: CASSLNFGDAGIYEQYF. In DNA form, the CDR3 reads TGTGCCAGCAGCTTGAACTTTGGGGATGCGGGGATCTACGAGCAGTACTTC.

This clone was observed a few times. The chain couples TRBV11-3 to TRBJ1-1, with a weak D call TRBD1 (6 bases). The CDR3 extends over 15 amino acids. The germline CDR1 and CDR2 sequences are SGHNT and YENEEA. V gave up 3 bases and J gave up 5 bases, with 16 bases separating them. The CDR3, as DNA: TGTGCCAGCAGCTTTATTGAAAGGGGGTGGACTGAAGCTTTCTTT. The encoded protein is CASSFIERGWTEAFF.

This clone has just a few counts. This chain links TRBV18 with TRBJ1-4; D possibly corresponds to TRBD1 (5 bases). Germline V gives CDR1 KGHSH, CDR2 LQKENI. V was cut by 0 bases and J by 5 bases, with 7 bases left in between. The CDR3 covers 14 residues. CDR3 amino acids: CASSPPGTNEKLFF. CDR3 in DNA: TGTGCCAGCTCACCACCAGGGACGAATGAAAAACTGTTTTTT.

In its sample, this clone was seen a few times. The gene calls are TRBV4-1 and TRBJ2-4, with D perhaps TRBD2 (6 bases). Trimming pared 0 bases from V and 6 bases from J, leaving 12 bases between. Germline V CDR1 and CDR2: MGHRA, YSYEKL. The CDR3 spans 15 residues. CDR3 loop: CASSQDSGGLNIQYF. DNA of the CDR3: TGCGCCAGCAGCCAAGATAGTGGAGGGCTAAACATTCAGTACTTC.

Judged by abundance, this clone is medium-sized (0.01 to 0.1%). The chain combines TRBV28 with TRBJ1-1; D is unresolved. The V end was cut by 3 bases, the J end by 5 bases, with 13 bases between. The CDR3 has 14 amino acids. The germline V gene has CDR1 MDHEN and CDR2 SYDVKM. The CDR3 here is CASSFRGLGTEAFF. CDR3 coding DNA: TGTGCCAGCAGTTTCAGAGGGCTTGGGACTGAAGCTTTCTTT.

Judged by abundance, this clone is medium-sized. The chain joins TRBV11-3 to TRBJ2-1; 8 bases align to TRBD1. Germline lookup yields CDR1 SGHNT and CDR2 YENEEA. The CDR3 totals 15 residues. J was trimmed by 5 bases and V by 1 base; bases with no gene match: 4. The CDR3 loop is CASSLVRTGNNEQFF. The CDR3 DNA reads TGTGCCAGCAGCTTAGTGAGGACAGGGAACAATGAGCAGTTCTTC.

The chain joins TRBV19 to TRBJ2-6; the D is unclear. Germline V gene sequence: CDR1 LNHDA, CDR2 SQIVND (reference sequence). This CDR3 is 11 amino acids long. V dropped 8 bases and J dropped 5 bases, with 4 bases sitting between them. In DNA, the CDR3 is TGTGCCAGTGGTCGGGCCAACGTCCTGACTTTC. Amino acids: CASGRANVLTF.

The chain is built from TRBV6-8 and TRBJ1-2; no clear D gene. This CDR3 contains 12 residues. V shed 6 bases and J shed 8 bases, with 13 bases lying between them. Germline CDR1 and CDR2: MNHGY and SAAAGT. The CDR3 DNA reads TGTGCCAGCAGGTATCCCCTGGGGGGCTACACCTTC. Its protein product is CASRYPLGGYTF.

In its sample, this clone ranks as large. The rearrangement links TRBV6-8 to TRBJ2-1; possibly TRBD1 for D (6 bases). V was trimmed by 2 bases and J by 14 bases, leaving 16 bases between them. There are 13 residues in the CDR3. Germline values: CDR1 MNHGY, CDR2 SAAAGT. The CDR3 here is CASSYDPPGDKFF. CDR3 nucleotides: TGTGCCAGCAGTTACGACCCTCCAGGGGATAAGTTCTTC.

This clone was counted a few times. V gene TRBV1 combines with J gene TRBJ1-1; no DNA check was done on the table's D call, TRBD1. TRBV1 is a listed pseudogene. The CDR3 length is 14 residues. CDR3 protein: CASSHDADTPEAFF. The CDR3 DNA reads TGCGCCAGCAGCCACGACGCCGACACTCCTGAAGCTTTCTTT.

A few counts support this clone. This chain links TRBV11-3 with TRBJ2-7; 8 bases fit TRBD2. The CDR3 consists of 17 residues. V gave up 5 bases and J gave up 3 bases; unmatched junction bases: 15. Per the germline V gene, CDR1 is SGHNT and CDR2 is YENEEA. CDR3 DNA sequence: TGTGCCAGCAGCCTTAAGAGCGGGGGTCGATTCGGCTACGAGCAGTACTTC. This sequence encodes CASSLKSGGRFGYEQYF.

Sample share makes this clone large. DNA of the CDR3: TGTGCCAGTTTGGGGAACACTGAAGCTTTCTTT. Translation: CASLGNTEAFF. V and J are TRBV19 and TRBJ1-1; no clear D. V shed 8 bases and J shed 1 base, with 5 bases lying between them. CDR3 size: 11 residues. The germline CDR1 and CDR2 sequences are LNHDA and SQIVND (reference sequence).